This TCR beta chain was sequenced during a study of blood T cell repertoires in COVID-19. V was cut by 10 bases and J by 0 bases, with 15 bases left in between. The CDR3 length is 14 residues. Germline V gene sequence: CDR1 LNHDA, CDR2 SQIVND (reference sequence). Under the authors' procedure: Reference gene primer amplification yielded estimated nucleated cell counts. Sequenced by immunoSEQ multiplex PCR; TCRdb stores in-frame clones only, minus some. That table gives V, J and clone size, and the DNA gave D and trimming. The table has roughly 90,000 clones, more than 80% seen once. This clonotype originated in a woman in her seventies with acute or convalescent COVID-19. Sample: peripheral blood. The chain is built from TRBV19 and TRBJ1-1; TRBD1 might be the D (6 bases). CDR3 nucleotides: TGTGCCACTTCCTGGACAGCGTTGAACACTGAAGCTTTCTTT. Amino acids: CATSWTALNTEAFF.